A selection of T cell receptor beta chains follows, all from one sample in a study of blood T cells in healthy people across ages. One entry per CDR3 protein, called by TCRdb with MiXCR from the 5' RACE reads. The sample shows around 1,000,000 distinct CDR3 sequences, under 30% of them seen only once. This same sample was also part of a study on T cells of mothers and their children.

The source material was blood. All receptors come from a girl aged 2 to 9 in good health. CDR3s leave out the opening cysteine and the closing phenylalanine or tryptophan. A D gene is named only where the DNA matches it firmly.

TRBJ1-2 TRBV12-3/TRBV12-4 NA ASSPDGTSYGYT
TRBJ2-7 TRBV28 TRBD2 ASSSLRLTSGGSPYEQY
TRBJ2-1 TRBV7-9 NA ASSPRHNEQF
TRBJ2-5 TRBV7-2 NA ASSPGISLY
TRBJ2-2 TRBV7-2 NA ASSLFGAGELF
TRBJ2-5 TRBV2 NA ASSANLGTQY
TRBJ2-5 TRBV4-2 TRBD2 ASSQDLAGNQETQY
TRBJ2-5 TRBV14 NA ASRSRGYQTQY
TRBJ2-2 TRBV12-3/TRBV12-4 NA ASSLGFNTGELF
NA TRBV6-1 NA VSREAPPSNEQF
TRBJ2-5 TRBV29-1 NA SVDGWLGEETQY
TRBJ2-5 TRBV20-1 NA SARDLGKGQETQY
TRBJ2-4 TRBV6-5 NA ASSVGIIQY
TRBJ2-7 TRBV4-3 TRBD1 ASSQDRDRGYEQY
TRBJ2-7 TRBV29-1 NA SVEGLDEQY
TRBJ2-7 TRBV20-1 TRBD2 SASGAGLASEQY
TRBJ1-2 TRBV6-5 NA ASTRRDDYGYT
TRBJ2-4 TRBV20-1 TRBD1 SARATGGAWNIQY
TRBJ2-1 TRBV4-3 TRBD1 ASSPDRGASNEQF
TRBJ2-7 TRBV7-9 NA ASSSLLADEQY
TRBJ2-5 TRBV12-5 NA ASGSEYQETQY
TRBJ1-1 TRBV5-8 NA ASSLDRLGTEAF
TRBJ2-1 TRBV20-1 NA SARSAEANEQF
TRBJ1-3 TRBV6-1 TRBD1 ASSEGDRGGNTIY
TRBJ2-5 TRBV4-2 TRBD1 ASSRSQGVETQY
TRBJ2-5 TRBV29-1 NA SAWNWGTEETQY
TRBJ2-1 TRBV7-2 NA ASSLALIGGSLHPLN
TRBJ2-5 TRBV11-3 NA ASRPRGLGETQY
TRBJ2-7 TRBV28 NA ASRRFYEQY
TRBJ2-1 TRBV29-1 TRBD1 SVVRGPGEQF
NA TRBV6-5 TRBD2 ASSYSWTSGLPDLGQF
TRBJ2-2 TRBV6-6 NA ASTPQGNTGELF
TRBJ2-2 TRBV5-1 NA ASRARANTGELF
TRBJ2-7 TRBV11-2 NA ASSFPPGAGASSEQY
TRBJ2-3 TRBV7-8 NA ASSLENRHTNTDTQY
TRBJ2-1 TRBV25-1 TRBD1 AGEPGQGPYNEQF
TRBJ2-1 TRBV12-3/TRBV12-4 NA ASTESGNEQF
NA TRBV4-1 NA ASSQGPGRQNEQF
TRBJ1-2 TRBV12-5 NA ASGLVAWGSGYT
TRBJ1-4 TRBV12-3/TRBV12-4 NA ASSFLGMNEKLF
TRBJ2-3 TRBV20-1 TRBD2 SARGGGGGTDTQY
TRBJ2-1 TRBV3-1 TRBD2 ASSQGGGRAYNEQF
TRBJ1-2 TRBV6-5 NA ASSYSWSGANYGYT
TRBJ2-5 TRBV12-3/TRBV12-4 NA ARAEGPPETQY
TRBJ2-7 TRBV12-3/TRBV12-4 NA ASSPPWGSGEQY
TRBJ2-4 TRBV20-1 NA SARDILAKNIQY
TRBJ1-1 TRBV10-3 NA AISESREGNTEAF
NA TRBV20-1 TRBD1 SANQGGQGYEQY
TRBJ2-1 TRBV28 TRBD1 ASSLDRGGDEQF
TRBJ1-6 TRBV20-1 NA SARMGDSPLH
TRBJ2-5 TRBV5-8 NA ASSLEGASGETQY